The sequence of this T cell receptor (beta chain) was determined in a study of cytomegalovirus exposure and HLA in healthy donors. About this clone itself: Other DNA sequences in this sample translate to the same CDR3.

PCR primers comprised 60 Vbeta and 13 Jbeta primers. The table came from immunoSEQ multiplex PCR; TCRdb's copy has only in-frame clones and leaves some out. Of about 110,000 clones in the sample, 75% to 85% were seen once. V dropped 1 base and J dropped 5; count of bases not matched to a gene: 6. Germline-derived CDR1 and CDR2 are LGHNA and YSLEER. This CDR3 contains 15 residues. Sequenced: PBMCs. The sequence was obtained from a man between 18 and 29 years old in good health and CMV-seronegative. The chain carries TRBV4-3 and TRBJ2-5; 8 bases fit TRBD2. CDR3 protein: CASSQGAGVMETQYF. Written as DNA, the CDR3 is TGCGCCAGCAGCCAAGGAGCGGGAGTGATGGAGACCCAGTACTTC.